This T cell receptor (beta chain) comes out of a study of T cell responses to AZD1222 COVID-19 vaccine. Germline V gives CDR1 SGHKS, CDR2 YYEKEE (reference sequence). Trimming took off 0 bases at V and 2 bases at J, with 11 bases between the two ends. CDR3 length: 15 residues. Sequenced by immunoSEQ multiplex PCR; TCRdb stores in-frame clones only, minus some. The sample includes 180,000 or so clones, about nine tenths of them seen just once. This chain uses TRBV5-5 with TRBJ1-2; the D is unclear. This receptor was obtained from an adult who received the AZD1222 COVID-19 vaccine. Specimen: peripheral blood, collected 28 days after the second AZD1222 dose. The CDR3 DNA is TGTGCCAGCAGCTTGGCCGGTACAGCGAACTATGGCTACACCTTC. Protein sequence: CASSLAGTANYGYTF.